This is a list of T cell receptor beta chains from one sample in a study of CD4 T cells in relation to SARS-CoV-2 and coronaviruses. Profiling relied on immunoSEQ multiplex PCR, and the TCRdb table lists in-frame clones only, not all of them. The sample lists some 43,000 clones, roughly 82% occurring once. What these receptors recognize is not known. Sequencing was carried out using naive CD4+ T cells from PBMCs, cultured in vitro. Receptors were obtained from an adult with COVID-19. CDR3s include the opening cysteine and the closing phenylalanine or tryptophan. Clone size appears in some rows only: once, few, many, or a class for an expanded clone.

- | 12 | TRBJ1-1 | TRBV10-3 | CANGQVNTEAFF
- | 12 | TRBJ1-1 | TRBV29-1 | CSAKAGSTEAFF
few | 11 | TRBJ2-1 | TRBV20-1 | CSAYRGGEQFF
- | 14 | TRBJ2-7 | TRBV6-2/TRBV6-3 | CASSRQASSYEQYF
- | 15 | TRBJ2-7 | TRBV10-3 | CAISEPPQGGYEQYF
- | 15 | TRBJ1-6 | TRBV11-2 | CASSPQGTENSPLHF
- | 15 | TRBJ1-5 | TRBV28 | CASSPQGALDQPQHF
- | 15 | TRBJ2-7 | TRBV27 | CASRDRVAGGPEQYF
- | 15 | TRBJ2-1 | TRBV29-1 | CSVEGAGPSYNEQFF
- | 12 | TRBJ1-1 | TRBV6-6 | CASSTPGTEAFF
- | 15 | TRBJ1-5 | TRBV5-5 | CASSRGTNSNQPQHF